The 2 T cell receptor beta chains listed next were all sequenced from one sample in a study of cytomegalovirus exposure and HLA in healthy donors. The study ran its PCR with 60 Vbeta and 13 Jbeta primers. The repertoire was sequenced with immunoSEQ multiplex PCR; TCRdb's copy has only in-frame clones and lacks some. Of tens of thousands of clones in the sample, just over 85% are singletons; the top ten hold over 10%. The sequenced sample consisted of PBMCs. These receptors all stem from a woman aged 40 to 49 in good health and CMV-seropositive.

This chain links TRBV5-6 with TRBJ1-2; D is uncertain. Germline CDR1 is SGHDT and CDR2 is YYEEEE. This CDR3 contains 15 residues. Trimming stripped 3 bases from V and 0 bases from J, with 12 bases between. The CDR3 loop is CASSSTTSANYGYTF. The CDR3 coding sequence is TGTGCCAGCAGCTCAACAACCAGCGCTAACTATGGCTACACCTTC. Drawing the rest from reference TRBV5-6 and TRBJ1-2, the complete variable domain is DAGVTQSPTHLIKTRGQQVTLRCSPKSGHDTVSWYQQALGQGPQFIFQYYEEEERQRGNFPDRFSGHQFPNYSSELNVNALLLGDSALYLCASSSTTSANYGYTFGSGTRLTVV.

The chain's CDR3 is CASSADSTNYGYTF. Written as DNA, the CDR3 is TGCGCCAGCAGCGCGGACAGCACTAACTATGGCTACACCTTC. The chain combines TRBV5-1 with TRBJ1-2; D might be TRBD1 (6 bases). There are 14 residues in the CDR3. Trimming left V 4 bases short and J 0 bases short, with 10 bases between. Germline lookup yields CDR1 SGHRS and CDR2 YFSETQ.